The next 3 T cell receptor beta chains were all read from a single sample in a study of CD8+CD57+ T cells in acquired aplastic anemia. Selection for sequencing was limited to patients who had shown CD8+CD57+ cell expansion by flow cytometry. Genomic DNA, serving as template, underwent TCR beta VDJ and CDR3 profiling. TCRdb ran MiXCR on the reads and lists one entry per CDR3 protein. The sample shows under 250,000 distinct CDR3 sequences, more than 45% of them seen only once. Material for sequencing was sorted CD4+, CD8+, or CD8+CD57+ T cells (not recorded which) from PBMCs. The receptors shown here come from a human donor with aplastic anemia.

This clonotype was counted ten times or more. This rearrangement joins TRBV5-4 to TRBJ2-7; 10 bases match TRBD2. Trimming at V came to 3 bases and at J to 2 bases, leaving 5 bases not matched to a gene. Germline V gives CDR1 SGHNT, CDR2 YYREEE (reference sequence). This CDR3 comprises 15 residues. Here the CDR3 reads CASSSASGSTYEQYF. CDR3 nucleotide sequence: TGTGCCAGCAGCTCCGCTAGCGGGAGTACCTACGAGCAGTACTTC.

The genes are TRBV6-6 and TRBJ2-7; no clear D. The CDR3 loop spans 12 amino acids. V dropped 6 bases and J dropped 3 bases, with 9 bases sitting between them. Germline V lookup: CDR1 MNHNY, CDR2 SVGAGI (reference sequence). The CDR3 sequence is CASSQPFYEQYF. CDR3 nucleotide sequence: TGTGCCAGCAGCCAACCTTTCTACGAGCAGTACTTC.

The chain carries TRBV7-8 and TRBJ1-5; a weak D match, TRBD1 (5 bases). The CDR3 is 16 amino acids. The V and J ends lost 2 bases and 14 bases respectively, with 25 bases between them. Germline CDR1 and CDR2: SGHVS and FQNEAQ. The CDR3 reads CASSLFGGAGLRYEHF. CDR3 DNA: TGTGCCAGCAGCTTATTCGGGGGTGCAGGCTTGAGGTACGAGCATTTT.